The 5 T cell receptor beta chains reported below all come from one sample, sequenced in a study of shared clonotypes between healthy human individuals. The table came from immunoSEQ multiplex PCR; TCRdb's copy has only in-frame clones and leaves some out. The sample lists some 350,000 clones; less than 85% were seen once. Sequencing was performed on memory CD4+ T cells sorted from blood. Subset denoted: CD45RA-negative fraction. These receptors were obtained from a man under 40 in good health.

The J gene is TRBJ2-7, the V gene TRBV9; 13 bases agree with TRBD2. Germline V gene data show CDR1 as SGDLS and CDR2 as YYNGEE. The trim removed 2 bases at V and 4 bases at J, leaving 3 bases unmatched. CDR3 length equals 15 residues. CDR3 coding DNA: TGTGCCAGCAGCGTCGGGACTAGCGGGATGTACGAGCAGTACTTC. Translated: CASSVGTSGMYEQYF.

V usage is TRBV6-1 and J usage is TRBJ1-3; D is undetermined. Trimming stripped 3 bases from V and 2 bases from J, with 14 bases between. Germline CDR1 and CDR2: MNHNS and SASEGT. The CDR3 has 16 amino acids. CDR3 coding DNA: TGTGCCAGCAGTGAGAGGCCGCACGTCGCTGGAAACACCATATATTTT. Its translation is CASSERPHVAGNTIYF.

V is TRBV19 and J is TRBJ2-1, with 9 nucleotides matching TRBD2. This CDR3 has 17 amino acids. Per the germline V gene, CDR1 is LNHDA and CDR2 is SQIVND (reference sequence). The ends lost 3 bases at V and 7 bases at J; junction bases unmatched: 13. CDR3: CASSINLGGRASNEQFF. CDR3 sequence (DNA): TGTGCCAGTAGTATTAATTTGGGCGGGAGGGCCTCGAATGAGCAGTTCTTC. Full variable domain (remainder filled in from reference TRBV19 and TRBJ2-1): DGGITQSPKYLFRKEGQNVTLSCEQNLNHDAMYWYRQDPGQGLRLIYYSQIVNDFQKGDIAEGYSVSREKKESFPLTVTSAQKNPTAFYLCASSINLGGRASNEQFFGPGTRLTVL.

DNA for the CDR3: TGTGCCAGCAGTTACCGGGACAGTTACGAGCAGTACTTC. The encoded protein is CASSYRDSYEQYF. The rearrangement uses TRBV6-5 and TRBJ2-7; 7 bases are shared with TRBD1. The CDR3 consists of 13 residues. Trimming removed 2 bases from V and 4 bases from J; junction bases left unmatched: 2. The germline gives CDR1 MNHEY, CDR2 SVGAGI.

V gene TRBV6-5 combines with J gene TRBJ2-1; D might be TRBD2 (6 bases). This CDR3 region has 13 residues. The ends were cut back, 7 bases at V and 2 bases at J, with 9 bases in the middle. Germline V gene lookup returns CDR1 MNHEY and CDR2 SVGAGI. The CDR3 loop is CASKRTTYNEQFF. The DNA for the CDR3 is TGTGCCAGCAAGAGGACTACCTACAATGAGCAGTTCTTC.